This TCR beta chain was observed in a study of T cells in localized non-small cell lung cancer. Study results and limitations: With higher T cell density in blood came longer overall survival. Within adjacent lung there appeared a median approximately 58 of the top 100 tumor clones. Sequencing was limited to one tumor region, leaving the possibility of heterogeneity open. Uninvolved adjacent lung showed higher T cell clonality than tumor.

Trimming took off 0 bases at V and 1 base at J, with 11 bases between the two ends. The germline V gene encodes CDR1 GTSNPN and CDR2 SVGIG (reference sequence). The CDR3 runs to 15 residues. Regarding this clone: The antigen remains unidentified.

Using immunoSEQ multiplex PCR, the repertoire was profiled, and TCRdb retains in-frame clones only, with some absent. The repertoire consists of approximately 30,000 clones, with 65% to 90% occurring once and the leading ten covering 4% to 4.5%. V and J are TRBV30 and TRBJ2-3, with D perhaps TRBD2 (6 bases). The receptor comes from a male donor at least 60 years old with stage III lung adenocarcinoma. Sequencing used peripheral blood, obtained before any cancer treatment. CDR3 coding DNA: TGTGCCTGGAGTGTCGCGGGGCTAGGCACAGATACGCAGTATTTT. Translation: CAWSVAGLGTDTQYF.